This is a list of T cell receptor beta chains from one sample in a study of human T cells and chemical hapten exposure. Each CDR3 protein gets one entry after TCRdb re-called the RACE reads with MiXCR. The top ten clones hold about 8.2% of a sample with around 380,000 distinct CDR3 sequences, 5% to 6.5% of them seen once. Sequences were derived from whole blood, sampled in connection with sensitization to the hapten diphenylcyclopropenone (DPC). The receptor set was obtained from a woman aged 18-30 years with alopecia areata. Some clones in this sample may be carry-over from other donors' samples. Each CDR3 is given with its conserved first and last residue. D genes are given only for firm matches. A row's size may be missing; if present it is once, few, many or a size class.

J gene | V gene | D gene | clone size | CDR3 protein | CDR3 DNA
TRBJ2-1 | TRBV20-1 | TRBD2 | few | CSAMGLAVLSSYNEQFF | TGCAGTGCCATGGGACTAGCGGTTCTGAGCTCCTACAATGAGCAGTTCTTC
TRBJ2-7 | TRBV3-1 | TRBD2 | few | CASGRGGAEAQYF | TGTGCCAGCGGAAGGGGAGGGGCCGAGGCGCAGTACTTC
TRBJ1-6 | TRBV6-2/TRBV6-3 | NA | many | CASSYSIGQGTSPLHF | TGTGCCAGCAGTTACTCGATCGGGCAGGGGACTTCACCCCTCCACTTT
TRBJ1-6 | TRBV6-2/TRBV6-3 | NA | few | CASSPRGMDNSPLHF | TGTGCCAGCAGCCCCAGGGGTATGGATAATTCACCCCTCCACTTT
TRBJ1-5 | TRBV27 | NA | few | CASSLSSAGAPNQPQHF | TGTGCCAGCAGTTTATCGTCAGCAGGGGCTCCCAATCAGCCCCAGCATTTT
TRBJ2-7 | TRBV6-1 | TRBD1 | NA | CASLRTGRSSYEQYF | TGTGCCAGCCTCCGGACAGGGCGCAGCTCCTACGAGCAGTACTTC
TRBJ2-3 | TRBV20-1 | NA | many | CSASSGVGTDTQYF | TGCAGTGCCTCTTCCGGGGTGGGCACAGATACGCAGTATTTT
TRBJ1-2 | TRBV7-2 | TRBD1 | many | CASSDWTGRSYGYTF | TGTGCCAGCAGCGACTGGACAGGTAGATCCTATGGCTACACCTTC
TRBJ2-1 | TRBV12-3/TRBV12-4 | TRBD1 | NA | CASSFRTGMLDEQFF | TGTGCCAGCAGTTTCAGGACAGGGATGCTTGATGAGCAGTTCTTC
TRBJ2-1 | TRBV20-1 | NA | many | CSARAAGGSNEQFF | TGCAGTGCTAGAGCAGCAGGCGGTAGCAATGAGCAGTTCTTC
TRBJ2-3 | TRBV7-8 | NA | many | CASRAGADTQYF | TGTGCCAGCAGAGCAGGCGCCGATACGCAGTATTTT
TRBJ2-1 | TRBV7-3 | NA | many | CASSSDVGEQFF | TGTGCCAGCAGTTCCGACGTAGGTGAGCAGTTCTTC
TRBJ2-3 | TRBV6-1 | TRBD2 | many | CASLAGGPGDTQYF | TGTGCCAGCCTAGCGGGGGGGCCTGGAGATACGCAGTATTTT
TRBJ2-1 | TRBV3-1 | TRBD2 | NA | CASSQGTSGGANNEQFF | TGTGCCAGCAGCCAAGGGACTAGCGGGGGGGCCAACAATGAGCAGTTCTTC
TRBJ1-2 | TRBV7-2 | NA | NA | CASSFGIVNYGYTF | TGTGCCAGCAGCTTTGGTATAGTTAACTATGGCTACACCTTC
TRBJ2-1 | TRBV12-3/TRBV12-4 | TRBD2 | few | CASRPGLAGGLSYNEQFF | TGTGCCAGCAGACCCGGACTAGCGGGGGGTCTCTCCTACAATGAGCAGTTCTTC
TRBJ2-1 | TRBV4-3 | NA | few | CASSQDHPVYNEQFF | TGCGCCAGCAGCCAAGATCACCCAGTCTACAATGAGCAGTTCTTC
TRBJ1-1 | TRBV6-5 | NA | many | CASSFPGIRGREAFF | TGTGCCAGCAGTTTTCCCGGGATTAGGGGCCGCGAAGCTTTCTTT
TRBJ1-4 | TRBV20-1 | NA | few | CSARSGVNEKLFF | TGCAGTGCTAGGTCGGGGGTTAATGAAAAACTGTTTTTT
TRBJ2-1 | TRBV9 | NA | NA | CASSTPMGGAMGNEQFF | TGTGCCAGCAGCACCCCAATGGGGGGGGCGATGGGAAATGAGCAGTTCTTC
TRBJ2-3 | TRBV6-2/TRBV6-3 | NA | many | CASSYSFDRDLCF | TGTGCCAGCAGTTACTCGTTTGACAGGGACTTGTGTTTT
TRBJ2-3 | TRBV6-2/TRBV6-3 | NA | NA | CASSNRGSSTDTQYF | TGTGCCAGCAGTAACCGGGGATCTAGCACAGATACGCAGTATTTT
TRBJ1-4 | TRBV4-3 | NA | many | CASSRAATPNEKLFF | TGCGCCAGCAGCCGGGCAGCTACACCTAATGAAAAACTGTTTTTT
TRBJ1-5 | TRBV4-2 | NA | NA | CASSQDVGRGSNSNQPQHF | TGTGCCAGCAGCCAAGATGTCGGCAGGGGTTCAAATAGCAATCAGCCCCAGCATTTT
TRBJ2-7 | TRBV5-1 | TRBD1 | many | CASSLEGQGEQYF | TGCGCCAGCAGCTTGGAGGGACAGGGCGAGCAGTACTTC
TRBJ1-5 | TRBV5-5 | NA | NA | CASSPDAENQPQHF | TGTGCCAGCAGCCCTGACGCGGAAAATCAGCCCCAGCATTTT
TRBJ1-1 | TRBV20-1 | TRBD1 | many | CSARQGASNTEAFF | TGCAGTGCTCGACAGGGGGCCTCGAACACTGAAGCTTTCTTT
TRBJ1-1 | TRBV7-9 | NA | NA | CASSLLGGAHRSTEAFF | TGTGCCAGCAGCTTATTGGGGGGCGCGCATAGGAGCACTGAAGCTTTCTTT
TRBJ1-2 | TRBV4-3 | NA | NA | CASSQDRKTNYGYTF | TGCGCCAGCAGCCAAGATCGGAAAACTAACTATGGCTACACCTTC
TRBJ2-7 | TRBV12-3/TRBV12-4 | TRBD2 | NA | CASSSSLAGGGYEQYF | TGTGCCAGCAGTTCGAGCCTAGCGGGGGGCGGCTACGAGCAGTACTTC
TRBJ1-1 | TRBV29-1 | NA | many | CSVERHMNTEAFF | TGCAGCGTTGAACGGCATATGAACACTGAAGCTTTCTTT
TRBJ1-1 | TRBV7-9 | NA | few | CASSLTPEAFF | TGTGCCAGCAGCTTAACCCCTGAAGCTTTCTTT
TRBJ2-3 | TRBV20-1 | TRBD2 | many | CSARVPSGGSDTQYF | TGCAGTGCTAGAGTGCCTAGCGGGGGGTCGGATACGCAGTATTTT
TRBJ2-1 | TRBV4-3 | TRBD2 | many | CASSRGLAGNNEQFF | TGCGCCAGCAGCCGGGGACTAGCGGGGAACAATGAGCAGTTCTTC
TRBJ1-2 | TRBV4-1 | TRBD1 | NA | CASSQPLDRGRGGYTF | TGCGCCAGCAGCCAACCACTTGACAGGGGGCGCGGGGGCTACACCTTC
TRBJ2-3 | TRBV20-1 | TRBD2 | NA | CSARDLAGESTDTQYF | TGCAGTGCTAGAGATCTAGCGGGGGAGAGCACAGATACGCAGTATTTT
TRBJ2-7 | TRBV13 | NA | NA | CASSIGQGGYEQYF | TGTGCCAGCAGCATCGGACAGGGAGGGTACGAGCAGTACTTC
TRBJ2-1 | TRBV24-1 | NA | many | CATSGQYTYNEQFF | TGTGCCACCAGTGGGCAATACACCTACAATGAGCAGTTCTTC
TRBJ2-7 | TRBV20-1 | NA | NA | CSAPLAYEQYF | TGCAGTGCTCCCTTGGCCTACGAGCAGTACTTC
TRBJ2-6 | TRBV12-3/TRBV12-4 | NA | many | CASMGAPGSGANVLTF | TGTGCCAGCATGGGGGCGCCGGGCTCTGGGGCCAACGTCCTGACTTTC
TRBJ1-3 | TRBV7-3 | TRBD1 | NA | CASSQGQAQYGNTIYF | TGTGCCAGCAGCCAGGGACAGGCCCAATATGGAAACACCATATATTTT
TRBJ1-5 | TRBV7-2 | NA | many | CASSLPGQPQHF | TGTGCCAGCAGCTTACCGGGACAGCCCCAGCATTTT
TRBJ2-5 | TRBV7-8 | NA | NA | CASSSPGRGRETQYF | TGTGCCAGCAGCTCCCCGGGGAGGGGGCGAGAGACCCAGTACTTC
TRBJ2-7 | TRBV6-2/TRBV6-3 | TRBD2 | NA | CASSHPWTSGGPSYEQYF | TGTGCCAGCAGTCACCCCTGGACTAGCGGGGGCCCATCCTACGAGCAGTACTTC
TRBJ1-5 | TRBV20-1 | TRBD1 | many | CSGQGPGSGQPQHF | TGCAGCGGACAGGGGCCTGGAAGTGGCCAGCCCCAGCATTTT
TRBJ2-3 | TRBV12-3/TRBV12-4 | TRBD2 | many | CASRSSGGAADTQYF | TGTGCCAGCAGGTCTAGCGGGGGGGCCGCAGATACGCAGTATTTT
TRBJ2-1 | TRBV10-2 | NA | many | CASKRGLNNEQFF | TGCGCCAGCAAACGGGGGCTAAACAATGAGCAGTTCTTC
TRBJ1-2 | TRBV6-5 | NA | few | CASSRGGNNYGYTF | TGTGCCAGCAGTCGTGGGGGGAACAACTATGGCTACACCTTC
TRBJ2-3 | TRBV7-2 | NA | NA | CASSPRSSTGDTQYF | TGTGCCAGCAGCCCCAGATCCTCGACGGGAGATACGCAGTATTTT
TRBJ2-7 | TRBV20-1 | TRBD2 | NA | CSVRRGAAGYEQYF | TGCAGTGTGCGGCGGGGGGCCGCCGGCTACGAGCAGTACTTC